A single sample is the source of the 18 T cell receptor beta chains below, sequenced in a study of blood T cell repertoires in COVID-19 (dated by TCRdb to about 2020). The method behind the library was the immunoSEQ multiplex PCR assay. This immuneACCESS table, as held by TCRdb, lists in-frame sequences with V and J called but not all clones. Of the missing ones, under half trace to an unresolved V gene in checked studies; the others have no known cause. The sample table holds some 300,000 clones, of which 80% to 90% were seen once. Jointly, the top ten make up 10% to 15% of the sample. The specimen sequenced was peripheral blood. These receptors were obtained from a woman in her 70s with COVID-19, enrolled during active disease.

The J gene is TRBJ1-2, the V gene TRBV5-5, with D possibly being TRBD1 (5 bases). Germline V lookup: CDR1 SGHKS, CDR2 YYEKEE (reference sequence). The CDR3 totals 14 residues. V was cut by 4 bases and J by 6 bases, with 16 bases left in between. CDR3 nucleotide sequence: TGTGCCAGCAGCCCCCGGGACTCCTACAATGGCTACACCTTC. It encodes CASSPRDSYNGYTF.

The chain has TRBV4-1 and TRBJ2-7; maybe TRBD1 (5 bases). CDR1 is MGHRA, CDR2 YSYEKL, per germline. The CDR3 loop spans 16 amino acids. V shed 0 bases and J shed 0 bases, with 12 bases lying between them. The DNA for the CDR3 is TGCGCCAGCAGCCAAGATCTAGGCAGGGCCTCCTACGAGCAGTACTTC. Protein product: CASSQDLGRASYEQYF.

V is TRBV5-6 and J is TRBJ2-7, with D tentatively TRBD1 (6 bases). CDR1 and CDR2 (germline): SGHDT, YYEEEE. The V end was cut by 4 bases, the J end by 7 bases, with 24 bases between. The CDR3 spans 16 residues. The CDR3 loop is CASSRRTERTGMEQYF. The CDR3 DNA reads as TGTGCCAGCAGCCGTCGGACAGAAAGGACCGGGATGGAGCAGTACTTC.

This clone was detected once. The chain joins TRBV4-1 to TRBJ2-7, with TRBD2 matching over 10 bases. With V trimmed by 4 bases and J by 5 bases, 14 bases remained unmatched. Germline assignment: CDR1 MGHRA and CDR2 YSYEKL. The CDR3 totals 17 residues. This CDR3 reads CASSRLPLLAGDNEQYF. The CDR3 DNA reads as TGCGCCAGCAGCCGCCTACCCCTCCTAGCGGGGGACAACGAGCAGTACTTC.

This chain links TRBV7-2 with TRBJ2-2; 10 bases fit TRBD2. The CDR3 sequence is 15 residues long. The J segment lost 5 bases and the V segment lost 5 bases, leaving 5 bases of the junction unmatched. CDR1 is SGHTA and CDR2 is FQGNSA in the germline V gene. The CDR3 sequence is CASSPLSGGTGELFF. CDR3 nucleotide sequence: TGTGCCAGCAGCCCCCTTAGCGGGGGGACCGGGGAGCTGTTTTTT.

This clone was recorded once. This rearrangement joins TRBV10-2 to TRBJ1-5; maybe TRBD1 (6 bases). V gave up 4 bases and J gave up 3 bases, with 7 bases separating them. Germline CDR1 is WSHSY and CDR2 is SAAADI. The CDR3 length is 13 residues. As DNA, the CDR3 is TGCGCCAGCAGTGTGGGACACAATCAGCCCCAGCATTTT. It is translated as CASSVGHNQPQHF.

This sequence joins TRBV6-2 or TRBV6-3 and TRBJ1-5; weak D call: TRBD1 (6 bases). CDR1 is MNHEY and CDR2 is SVGEGT in the germline V gene. Trimming removed 5 bases at V and 1 base at J, with 15 bases between. The CDR3 spans 16 residues. This CDR3 reads CASSTSRGASNQPQHF. DNA of the CDR3: TGTGCCAGCAGTACCTCCAGGGGTGCGAGCAATCAGCCCCAGCATTTT.

This clone was observed a few times. The chain recombines TRBV4-2 with TRBJ2-2; TRBD2 agrees at 8 bases. J lost 1 base, V lost 3 bases, and 4 bases had no gene match. In germline, CDR1 is LGHNA, CDR2 YNFKEQ. This CDR3 comprises 16 residues. CDR3 coding DNA: TGTGCCAGCAGCCAGACGGGACTAGAGAACACCGGGGAGCTGTTTTTT. Translated, it gives CASSQTGLENTGELFF.

The V gene is TRBV6-2 or TRBV6-3, the J gene TRBJ2-3; tentatively, D is TRBD1 (5 bases). The germline V gene encodes CDR1 MNHEY and CDR2 SVGEGT. V was clipped by 6 bases and J by 2 bases, with 15 bases between them. This CDR3 comprises 15 residues. This chain's CDR3 is CASSAATAYTDTQYF. Here the CDR3 DNA reads TGTGCCAGCAGCGCAGCGACAGCCTACACAGATACGCAGTATTTT.

V usage is TRBV29-1 and J usage is TRBJ2-3; a weak D match, TRBD2 (6 bases). There are 13 residues in the CDR3. CDR1 SQVTM and CDR2 ANQGSEA come from the germline V gene. Between the trimmed V and J ends, which lost 1 base and 4 bases, there was a span of 9 bases. The CDR3 nucleotides read TGCAGCGTTGAAGGAGTAGCGGCAGATACGCAGTATTTT. Translating gives CSVEGVAADTQYF.

On this clone: The sample carries other DNA sequences with the same CDR3. The chain employs TRBV3-1 (or the pseudogene TRBV3-2) and TRBJ2-7; possibly TRBD2 for D (6 bases). Germline V gene lookup returns CDR1 LGHDT and CDR2 YNNKEL (reference sequence). CDR3 size: 15 residues. V was trimmed by 1 base and J by 1 base, leaving 11 bases between them. This chain's CDR3 is CASSQASGGSYEQYF. Written as DNA, the CDR3 is TGTGCCAGCAGCCAAGCCTCCGGGGGATCCTACGAGCAGTACTTC.

This rearrangement joins TRBV5-1 to TRBJ2-7; perhaps TRBD2 as D (7 bases). The V and J ends lost 3 bases and 7 bases respectively, with 23 bases between them. The CDR3 contains 16 residues. The germline gives CDR1 SGHRS, CDR2 YFSETQ. CDR3 residues: CASSSGGLADLGEQYF. The CDR3, as DNA: TGCGCCAGCAGCTCTGGGGGGCTAGCGGACTTGGGGGAGCAGTACTTC.

V and J are TRBV4-1 and TRBJ1-1; TRBD1 might be the D (6 bases). Germline CDR1 MGHRA, CDR2 YSYEKL. Trimming pared 0 bases from V and 8 bases from J, leaving 13 bases between. The CDR3 spans 14 residues. The CDR3 loop reads CASSQERGWVEAFF. In DNA form, the CDR3 reads TGCGCCAGCAGCCAAGAGAGGGGGTGGGTGGAAGCTTTCTTT.

The chain has TRBV5-4 and TRBJ2-2, with 9 positions matching TRBD2. The CDR3 contains 16 residues. The germline V gene has CDR1 SGHNT and CDR2 YYREEE (reference sequence). V was clipped by 2 bases and J by 4 bases; unmatched bases: 6. The DNA of the CDR3 is TGTGCCAGCAGCTTATTAGCGGGGGACCTCACCGGGGAGCTGTTTTTT. Amino acid sequence: CASSLLAGDLTGELFF.

This clone was seen only once. The rearrangement links TRBV5-4 to TRBJ1-4, with TRBD1 identical over 10 bases. Germline CDR1 and CDR2: SGHNT and YYREEE (reference sequence). Trimming cost V 4 bases and J 8 bases; bases outside gene matches: 5. The CDR3 has 14 residues. The CDR3, as DNA: TGTGCCAGCAGCCAGGGGACAGGGGCGGAAAAACTGTTTTTT. Translated: CASSQGTGAEKLFF.

The V call is TRBV2, the J call TRBJ1-2; unclear D gene. Germline V CDR1 and CDR2: SNHLY, FYNNEI. Trimming left V 6 bases short and J 4 bases short, with 12 bases between. This CDR3 spans 13 amino acids. The CDR3 protein is CASSRRLFYGYTF. The CDR3 DNA sequence: TGTGCCAGCAGCCGGCGGCTATTCTATGGCTACACCTTC.

The chain carries TRBV3-1 (or the pseudogene TRBV3-2) and TRBJ2-5; TRBD2 matches 10 bases. The CDR3 covers 18 residues. V shed 0 bases, J shed 3 bases, and the junction held 10 bases outside the gene matches. Per the germline V gene, CDR1 is LGHDT and CDR2 is YNNKEL (reference sequence). Written as DNA, the CDR3 is TGTGCCAGCAGCCAAGATAGAAGCGGGGGGGCGGAAGAAGAGACCCAGTACTTC. It yields the protein CASSQDRSGGAEEETQYF.

This chain uses TRBV3-1 (or the pseudogene TRBV3-2) with TRBJ2-5, with D possibly TRBD1 on 6 matching bases. Germline V gene lookup returns CDR1 LGHDT and CDR2 YNNKEL (reference sequence). This CDR3 region has 15 residues. Deletions cut 0 bases from V and 2 bases from J, with 10 bases between. Here the CDR3 reads CASSQDFGQQETQYF. CDR3 coding DNA: TGTGCCAGCAGCCAAGATTTCGGACAGCAAGAGACCCAGTACTTC.